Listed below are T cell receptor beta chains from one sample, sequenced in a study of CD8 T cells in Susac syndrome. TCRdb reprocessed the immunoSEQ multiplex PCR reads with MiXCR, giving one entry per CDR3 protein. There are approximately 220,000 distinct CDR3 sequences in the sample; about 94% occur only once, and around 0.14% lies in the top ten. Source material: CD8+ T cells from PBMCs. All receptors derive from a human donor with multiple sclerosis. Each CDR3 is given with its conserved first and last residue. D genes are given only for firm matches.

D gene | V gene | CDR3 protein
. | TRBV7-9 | CASSLVGSGSSYNEQFF
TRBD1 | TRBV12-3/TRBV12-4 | CASSFQGARNTGTGELFF
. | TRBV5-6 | CASSFGRENTEAFF
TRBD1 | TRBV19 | CASLVEEGGDGYTF
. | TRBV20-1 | CSATPGGRSYGYTF
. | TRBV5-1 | CASSSEGMNTEAFF
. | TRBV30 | CAWSPSGNYGYTF
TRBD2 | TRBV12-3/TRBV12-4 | CASSLRTSVKNIQYF
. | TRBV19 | CASSLRAPSGYGYTF
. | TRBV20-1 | CSASSLRTDTQYF
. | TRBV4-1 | CASSRETGGQPQHF
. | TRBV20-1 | CSASGTGLYNEQFF
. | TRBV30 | CAQRDAQGETQYF
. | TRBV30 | CAWSIRGATEAFF
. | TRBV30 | CAWSAGAGELFF
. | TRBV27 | CASREVMQETQYF
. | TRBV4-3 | CASSQDLVGGSSYEQYF
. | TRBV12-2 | CASRSLDRPGNTIYF
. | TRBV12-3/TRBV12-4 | CASSLATSTDYTDTQYF
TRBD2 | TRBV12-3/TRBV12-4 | CASNHGTSAPGTQYF
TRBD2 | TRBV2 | CASRRLAGDNEQFF
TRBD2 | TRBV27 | CASSPGLAEFHEQFF
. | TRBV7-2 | CASSLGWTDYTDTQYF
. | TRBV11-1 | CASSLEGLASTDTQYF
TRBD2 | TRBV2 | CASSPSGTQQYF
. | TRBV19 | CASSIAGGLYEQYF
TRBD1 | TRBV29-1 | CSVVGQGVYEQYF
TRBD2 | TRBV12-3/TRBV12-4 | CASRSWVAGVQETQYF
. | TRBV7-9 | CASSPREPANTGELFF
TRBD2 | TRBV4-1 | CASSQQQGTSVVNYEQYF
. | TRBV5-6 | CASSSDLGLDTEAFF
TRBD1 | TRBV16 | CASLSPSGGDYGYTF
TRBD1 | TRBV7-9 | CASSARDRSYEQYF
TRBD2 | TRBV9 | CASSVASGKETQYF
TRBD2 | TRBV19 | CASSIGLAANNEQFF
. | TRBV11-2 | CASSLLPSYEQYF
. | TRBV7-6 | CASSPKEETQYF
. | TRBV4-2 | CASSQDRDDYEQYF
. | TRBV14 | CASSQFAYEQYF
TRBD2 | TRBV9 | CASSVESGGPTGELFF
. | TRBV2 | CASTRDLEAFF
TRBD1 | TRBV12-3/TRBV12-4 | CASSRDRGPETQYF
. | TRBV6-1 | CASSGVSANEQFF
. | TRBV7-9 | CASSFTPRYNEQFF
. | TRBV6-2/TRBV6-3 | CASSYSLDSNDEQYF
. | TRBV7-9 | CASSSLDGGYGYTF
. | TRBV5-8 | CASSLWKSRVETQYF
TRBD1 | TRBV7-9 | CASSSTLGTGGPRTEAFF
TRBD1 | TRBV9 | CASSAGRDRGNEQFF
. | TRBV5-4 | CASSSRNEQFF
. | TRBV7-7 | CASSLGVGETQYF
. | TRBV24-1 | CATSVGARNEQFF
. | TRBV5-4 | CASRSRAILEGQQQETQYF
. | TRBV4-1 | CASSQGWTDTGELFF
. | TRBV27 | CASTGLNNEQFF
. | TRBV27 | CASSLAGMMNTEAFF
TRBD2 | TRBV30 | CAWSVHLGRDLYQETQYF
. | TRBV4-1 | CASSRDPGSSYEQYF
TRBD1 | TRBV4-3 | CASSQGTGADTQYF
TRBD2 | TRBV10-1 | CASSEGTSGENEQFF